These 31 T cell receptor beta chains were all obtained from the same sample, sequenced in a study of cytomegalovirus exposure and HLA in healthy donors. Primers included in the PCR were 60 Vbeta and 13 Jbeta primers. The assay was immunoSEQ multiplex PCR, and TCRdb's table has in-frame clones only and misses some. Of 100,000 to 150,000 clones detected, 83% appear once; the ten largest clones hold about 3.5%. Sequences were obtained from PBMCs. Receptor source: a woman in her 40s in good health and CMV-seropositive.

This chain's CDR3 is CASLTGTEAFF. In nucleotides, the CDR3 is TGTGCCAGTTTGACTGGCACTGAAGCTTTCTTT. This chain links TRBV7-9 with TRBJ1-1; D unclear. V lost 9 bases, J lost 4 bases, and 9 bases lay in between. The CDR3 length is 11 residues. CDR1 is SEHNR, CDR2 FQNEAQ, per germline (reference sequence). Based on the CDR3 plus reference TRBV7-9 and TRBJ1-1, the full variable domain is DTGVSQNPRHKITKRGQNVTFRCDPISEHNRLYWYRQTLGQGPEFLTYFQNEAQLEKSRLLSDRFSAERPKGSFSTLEIQRTEQGDSAMYLCASLTGTEAFFGQGTRLTVV.

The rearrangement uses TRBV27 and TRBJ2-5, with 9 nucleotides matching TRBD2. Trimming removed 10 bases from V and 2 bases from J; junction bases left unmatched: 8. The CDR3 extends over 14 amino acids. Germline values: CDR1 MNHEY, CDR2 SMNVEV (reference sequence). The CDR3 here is CATQTSGSQETQYF. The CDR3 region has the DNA TGTGCCACCCAGACTAGCGGAAGTCAAGAGACCCAGTACTTC.

The CDR3 loop reads CASSFGAADEKLFF. The CDR3 nucleotides read TGCGCCAGCAGCTTCGGCGCAGCGGATGAAAAACTGTTTTTT. The chain combines TRBV5-1 with TRBJ1-4; the D is unclear. Germline CDR1 and CDR2: SGHRS and YFSETQ. The germline V and J ends were trimmed by 2 bases and 6 bases, with 11 bases remaining between them. The CDR3 has 14 residues.

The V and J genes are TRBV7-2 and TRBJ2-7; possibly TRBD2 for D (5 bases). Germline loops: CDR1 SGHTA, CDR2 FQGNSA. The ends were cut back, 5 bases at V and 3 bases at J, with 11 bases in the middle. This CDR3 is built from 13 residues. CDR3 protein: CASSHSGSYEQYF. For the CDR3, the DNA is TGTGCCAGCAGCCACAGCGGAAGCTACGAGCAGTACTTC.

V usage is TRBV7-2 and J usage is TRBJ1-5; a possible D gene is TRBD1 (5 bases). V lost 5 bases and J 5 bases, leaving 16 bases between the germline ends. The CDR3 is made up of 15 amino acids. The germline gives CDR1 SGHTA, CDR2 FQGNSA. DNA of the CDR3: TGTGCCAGCAGCCTAGAGCAGCAGGGTTATCAGCCCCAGCATTTT. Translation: CASSLEQQGYQPQHF.

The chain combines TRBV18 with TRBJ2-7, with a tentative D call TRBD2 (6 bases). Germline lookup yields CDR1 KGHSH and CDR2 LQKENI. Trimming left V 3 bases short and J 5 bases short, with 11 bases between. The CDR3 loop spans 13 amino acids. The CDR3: CASSPGLLNEQYF. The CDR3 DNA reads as TGTGCCAGCTCACCGGGACTTTTGAACGAGCAGTACTTC.

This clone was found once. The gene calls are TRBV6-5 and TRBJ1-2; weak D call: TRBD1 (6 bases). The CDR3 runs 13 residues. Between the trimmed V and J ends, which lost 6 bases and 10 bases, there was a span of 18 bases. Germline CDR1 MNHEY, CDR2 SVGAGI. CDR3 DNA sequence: TGTGCCAGCAGCTCGGGACAACACCGCATCTACACCTTC. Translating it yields CASSSGQHRIYTF.

For the CDR3, the DNA is TGTGCCAGCAGCGAGCGGGGCACAGATACGCAGTATTTT. Translation: CASSERGTDTQYF. The chain has TRBV27 and TRBJ2-3, with D perhaps TRBD2 (6 bases). Looked up from germline, CDR1 is MNHEY and CDR2 is SMNVEV (reference sequence). The CDR3 spans 13 residues. Trimming removed 6 bases at V and 1 base at J, with 8 bases between.

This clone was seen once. This chain's CDR3 is CASSLGNQGGEKLFF. The CDR3 region has the DNA TGTGCCAGCAGCTTAGGGAACCAGGGGGGTGAAAAACTGTTTTTT. This rearrangement joins TRBV7-2 to TRBJ1-4, with 7 bases identical to TRBD1. The CDR3 runs to 15 residues. The germline V gene has CDR1 SGHTA and CDR2 FQGNSA. The V and J ends lost 1 base and 7 bases, in that order; junction bases with no gene match: 6. Using reference TRBV7-2 and TRBJ1-4 for the parts outside the CDR3, the full variable domain is GAGVSQSPSNKVTEKGKDVELRCDPISGHTALYWYRQSLGQGLEFLIYFQGNSAPDKSGLPSDRFSAERTGGSVSTLTIQRTQQEDSAVYLCASSLGNQGGEKLFFGSGTQLSVL.

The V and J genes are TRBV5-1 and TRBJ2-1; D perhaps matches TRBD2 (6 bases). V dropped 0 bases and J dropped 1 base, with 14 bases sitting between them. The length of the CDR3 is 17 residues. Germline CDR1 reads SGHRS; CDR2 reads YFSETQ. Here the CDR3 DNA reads TGCGCCAGCAGCTTGGGGATAGGGAGCGGGTCCTACAATGAGCAGTTCTTC. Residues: CASSLGIGSGSYNEQFF.

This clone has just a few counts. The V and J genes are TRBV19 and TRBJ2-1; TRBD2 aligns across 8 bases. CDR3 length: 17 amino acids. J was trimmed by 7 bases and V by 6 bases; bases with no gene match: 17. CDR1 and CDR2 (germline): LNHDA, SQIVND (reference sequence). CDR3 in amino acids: CASRDPLPSGSGNEQFF. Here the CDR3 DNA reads TGTGCCAGTAGGGACCCCCTTCCCAGCGGGAGTGGTAATGAGCAGTTCTTC.

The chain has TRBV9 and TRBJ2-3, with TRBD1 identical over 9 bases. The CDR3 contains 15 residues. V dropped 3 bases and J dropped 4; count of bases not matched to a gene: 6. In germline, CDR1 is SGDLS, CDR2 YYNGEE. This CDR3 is CASSGPGQGSDTQYF. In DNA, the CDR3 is TGTGCCAGCAGCGGACCGGGACAGGGATCAGATACGCAGTATTTT.

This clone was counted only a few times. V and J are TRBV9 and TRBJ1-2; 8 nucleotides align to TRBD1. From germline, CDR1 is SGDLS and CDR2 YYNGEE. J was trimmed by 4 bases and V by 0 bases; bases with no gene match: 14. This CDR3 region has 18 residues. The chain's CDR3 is CASSVVGEGQARFYGYTF. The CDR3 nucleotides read TGTGCCAGCAGCGTAGTCGGTGAGGGACAGGCTCGCTTCTATGGCTACACCTTC.

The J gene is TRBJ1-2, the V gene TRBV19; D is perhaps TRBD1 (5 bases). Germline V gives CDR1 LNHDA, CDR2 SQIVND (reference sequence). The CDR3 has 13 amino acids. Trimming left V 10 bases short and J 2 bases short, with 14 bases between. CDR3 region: CATHRRGNYGYTF. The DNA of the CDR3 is TGTGCCACCCACCGCCGGGGGAACTATGGCTACACCTTC. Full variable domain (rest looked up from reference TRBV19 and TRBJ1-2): DGGITQSPKYLFRKEGQNVTLSCEQNLNHDAMYWYRQDPGQGLRLIYYSQIVNDFQKGDIAEGYSVSREKKESFPLTVTSAQKNPTAFYLCATHRRGNYGYTFGSGTRLTVV.

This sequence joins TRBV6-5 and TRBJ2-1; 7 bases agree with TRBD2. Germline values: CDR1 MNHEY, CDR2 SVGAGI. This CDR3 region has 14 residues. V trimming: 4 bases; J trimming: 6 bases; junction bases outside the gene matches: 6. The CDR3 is CASSLASGPNEQFF. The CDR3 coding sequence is TGTGCCAGCAGTTTGGCTAGCGGACCCAATGAGCAGTTCTTC.

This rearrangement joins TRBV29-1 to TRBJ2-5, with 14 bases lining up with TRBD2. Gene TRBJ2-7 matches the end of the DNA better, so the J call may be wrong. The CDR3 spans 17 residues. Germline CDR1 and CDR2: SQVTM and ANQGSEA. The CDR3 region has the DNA TGCAGCGTACATGCAGGGGGGACTAGCGGGAGCACCTACGAGCAGTACTTC. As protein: CSVHAGGTSGSTYEQYF.

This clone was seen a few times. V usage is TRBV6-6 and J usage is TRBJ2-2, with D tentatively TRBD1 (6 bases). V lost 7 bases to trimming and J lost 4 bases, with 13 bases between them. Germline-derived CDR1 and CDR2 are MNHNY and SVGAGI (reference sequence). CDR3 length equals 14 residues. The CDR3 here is CASTNRATTGELFF. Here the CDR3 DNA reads TGTGCCAGCACCAACAGGGCGACCACCGGGGAGCTGTTTTTT.

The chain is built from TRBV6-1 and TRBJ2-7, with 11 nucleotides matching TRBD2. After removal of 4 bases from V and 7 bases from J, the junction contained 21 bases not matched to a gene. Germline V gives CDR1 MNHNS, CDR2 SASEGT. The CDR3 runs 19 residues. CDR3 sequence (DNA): TGTGCCAGCAGTGTAGGGGGGCCGGGACTAGCGGATCGGCCGGGGGAGCAGTACTTC. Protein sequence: CASSVGGPGLADRPGEQYF.

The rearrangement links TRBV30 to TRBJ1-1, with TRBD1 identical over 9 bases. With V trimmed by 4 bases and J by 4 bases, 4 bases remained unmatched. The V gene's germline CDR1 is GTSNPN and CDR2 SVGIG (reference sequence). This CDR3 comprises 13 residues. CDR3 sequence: CAWTGTGSTEAFF. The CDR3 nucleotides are TGTGCCTGGACCGGGACAGGGAGCACTGAAGCTTTCTTT.

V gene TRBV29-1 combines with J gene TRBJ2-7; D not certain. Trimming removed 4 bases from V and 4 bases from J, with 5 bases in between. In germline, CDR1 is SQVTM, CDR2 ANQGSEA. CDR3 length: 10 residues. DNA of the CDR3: TGCAGCGTTGTCCTTTACGAGCAGTACTTC. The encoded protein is CSVVLYEQYF.

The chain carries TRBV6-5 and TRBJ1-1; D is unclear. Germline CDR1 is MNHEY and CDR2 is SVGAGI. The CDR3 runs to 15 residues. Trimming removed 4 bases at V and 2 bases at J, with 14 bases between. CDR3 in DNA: TGTGCCAGCAGTTCCAGTCAGCGGGTTAACACTGAAGCTTTCTTT. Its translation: CASSSSQRVNTEAFF.

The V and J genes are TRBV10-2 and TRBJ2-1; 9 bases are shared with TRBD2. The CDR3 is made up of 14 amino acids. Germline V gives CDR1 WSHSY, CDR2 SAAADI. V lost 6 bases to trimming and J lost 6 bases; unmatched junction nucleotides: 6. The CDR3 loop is CASSLAGISNEQFF. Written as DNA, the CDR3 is TGCGCCAGCAGCCTAGCGGGAATCTCCAATGAGCAGTTCTTC.

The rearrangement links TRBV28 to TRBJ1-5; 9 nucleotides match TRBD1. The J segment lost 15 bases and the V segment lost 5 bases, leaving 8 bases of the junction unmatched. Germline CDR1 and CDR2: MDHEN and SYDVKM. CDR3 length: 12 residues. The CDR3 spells CASSPADRGGHF. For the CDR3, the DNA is TGTGCCAGCAGTCCCGCGGACAGGGGAGGGCATTTT.

CDR3 sequence (DNA): TGTGCCAGCAGTTACACCGGGACAGACTACGAGCAGTACTTC. This sequence encodes CASSYTGTDYEQYF. This chain links TRBV5-6 with TRBJ2-7; TRBD1 aligns across 7 bases. Losses at the gene ends were 5 bases for V and 3 bases for J; bases not matched to a gene: 8. CDR3 length: 14 residues. Germline V gene data show CDR1 as SGHDT and CDR2 as YYEEEE.

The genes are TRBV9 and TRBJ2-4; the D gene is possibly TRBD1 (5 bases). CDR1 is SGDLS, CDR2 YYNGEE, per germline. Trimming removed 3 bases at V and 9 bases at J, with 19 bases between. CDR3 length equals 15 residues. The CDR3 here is CASSAKGARDTIQYF. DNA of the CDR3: TGTGCCAGCAGCGCGAAAGGGGCTAGGGATACCATTCAGTACTTC.

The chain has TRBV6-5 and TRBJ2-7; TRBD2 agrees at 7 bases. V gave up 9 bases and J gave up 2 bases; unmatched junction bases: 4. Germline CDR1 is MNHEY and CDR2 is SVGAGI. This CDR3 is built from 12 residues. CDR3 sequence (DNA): TGTGCCAGTCGGGACTACCCCTACGAGCAGTACTTC. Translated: CASRDYPYEQYF.

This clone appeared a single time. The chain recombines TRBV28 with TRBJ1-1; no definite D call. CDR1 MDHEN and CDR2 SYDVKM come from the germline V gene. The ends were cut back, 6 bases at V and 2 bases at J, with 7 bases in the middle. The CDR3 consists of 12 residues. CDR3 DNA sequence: TGTGCCAGCAGCGACATTAACACTGAAGCTTTCTTT. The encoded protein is CASSDINTEAFF. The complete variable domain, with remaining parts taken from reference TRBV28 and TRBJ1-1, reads DVKVTQSSRYLVKRTGEKVFLECVQDMDHENMFWYRQDPGLGLRLIYFSYDVKMKEKGDIPEGYSVSREKKERFSLILESASTNQTSMYLCASSDINTEAFFGQGTRLTVV.

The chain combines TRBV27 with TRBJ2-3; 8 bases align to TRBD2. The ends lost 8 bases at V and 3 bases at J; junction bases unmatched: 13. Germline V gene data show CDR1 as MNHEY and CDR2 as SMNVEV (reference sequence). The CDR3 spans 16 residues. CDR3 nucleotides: TGTGCCAGCCGCCTAAGCGGGAGTCGCCGGACAGATACGCAGTATTTT. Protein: CASRLSGSRRTDTQYF.

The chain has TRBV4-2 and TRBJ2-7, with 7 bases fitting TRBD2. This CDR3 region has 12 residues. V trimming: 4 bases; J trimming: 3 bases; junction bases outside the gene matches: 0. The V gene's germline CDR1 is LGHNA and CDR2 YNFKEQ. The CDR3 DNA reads TGTGCCAGCAGCCCGGGGGGCTACGAGCAGTACTTC. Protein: CASSPGGYEQYF.

In DNA form, the CDR3 reads TGTGCCAGCACCTCAGATTGGGCCTTGGGCGGGGAGACCCAGTACTTC. The encoded protein is CASTSDWALGGETQYF. The V and J genes are TRBV11-2 and TRBJ2-5; a weak D match, TRBD2 (5 bases). The CDR3 contains 16 residues. The germline gives CDR1 SGHAT, CDR2 FQNNGV. V shed 7 bases and J shed 5 bases, with 23 bases lying between them.

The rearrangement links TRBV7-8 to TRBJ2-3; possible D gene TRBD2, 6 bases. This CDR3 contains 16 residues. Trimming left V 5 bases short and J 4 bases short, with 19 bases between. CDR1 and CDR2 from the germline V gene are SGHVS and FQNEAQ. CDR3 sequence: CASSVSPGGPSDTQYF. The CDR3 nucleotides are TGTGCCAGCAGCGTATCCCCCGGGGGACCATCAGATACGCAGTATTTT.